This TCR beta chain originates from a study of blood T cell repertoires in COVID-19. This table comes from immunoSEQ multiplex PCR, and its TCRdb copy is limited to in-frame clones, with some not included. The table lists approximately 75,000 clones, roughly 88% of them singletons, with approximately 29% in the top ten. The clonotype was recovered from a man between 45 and 60 years old with acute or convalescent COVID-19. The sample was peripheral blood.

The CDR3 loop is CASTRGGPTNSNEQFF. The CDR3 DNA reads TGTGCCAGCACCAGAGGAGGCCCGACAAACAGCAATGAGCAGTTCTTC. The chain uses TRBV6-4 and TRBJ2-1, with D possibly matching TRBD2 (5 bases). V lost 7 bases and J 6 bases, leaving 22 bases between the germline ends. The CDR3 extends over 16 amino acids. CDR1 is MRHNA, CDR2 SNTAGT, per germline.